The subject of this entry is one TCR beta chain. Antigen unknown. Losses at the gene ends were 5 bases for V and 6 bases for J; bases not matched to a gene: 5. Germline V gene data show CDR1 as PRHDT and CDR2 as FYEKMQ (reference sequence). The CDR3 totals 15 residues. The record originates from a study of shared clonotypes between healthy human individuals. For the study at large: CD4 naive and memory got three plates each, CD8 naive two, CD8 memory one.

Study-level points and caveats: Naive subsets generally exceeded memory subsets in estimated richness.

CD45RO-negative, CCR7-selected cells formed the naive CD8 fraction, which excluded terminally differentiated effector memory CD45RA+ cells. The run depth of the assay was deep. Authors' data handling: Junction-only sequences without quality scores were provided by ImmunoSEQ, so filtering was different. Sequencing used immunoSEQ multiplex PCR; TCRdb keeps in-frame clones, though not all of them. V, J and clone size are those of that table, while D and trimming were read from the DNA. The profile shows some 2 million clones, about 95% of them singletons. Sequences were obtained from naive CD8+ T cells sorted from blood. This sequence joins TRBV13 and TRBJ2-2, with 11 bases matching TRBD2. The origin of this receptor is a man between 18 and 35 years old in good health. The DNA of the CDR3 is TGTGCCAGCAGCGACACTAGCGGGAGCGCCGGGGAGCTGTTTTTT. It codes for CASSDTSGSAGELFF.